The sequence of this T cell receptor (beta chain) was determined in a study of cytotoxic CD8 clonotypes in ibrutinib-treated CLL. Whole-study context: Among the patients, over 9 presented as relapsed/refractory and about 15 as treatment-naive; approximately 17 showed unmutated IGHV.

Clones were read by immunoSEQ multiplex PCR, and TCRdb kept only the in-frame ones, dropping some. The sample lists about 200,000 clones; more than 75% were seen once. Study-level points and caveats: T-cell clonality at baseline went above that of age-matched healthy donors and rose and fell with circulating CD8+ T-cell counts. Sampling times, which were not matched between the groups, differed between sustained-remission patients and progressing patients. Public clonotypes, an uncommon group, contracted or remained stable on treatment.

This clone has just a few counts. The antigen is undetermined. Trimming cost V 5 bases and J 3 bases, with 10 bases left between them. The germline V gene encodes CDR1 SEHNR and CDR2 FQNEAQ (reference sequence). The CDR3 totals 14 residues. The sequence was collected from a human donor with chronic lymphocytic leukemia. The sample in question was PBMCs, obtained after 12 months of ibrutinib treatment. The chain is built from TRBV7-9 and TRBJ2-2; the D gene is possibly TRBD2 (6 bases). As DNA, the CDR3 is TGTGCCAGCAGCGACGGCGGGGACACCGGGGAGCTGTTTTTT. As protein: CASSDGGDTGELFF.